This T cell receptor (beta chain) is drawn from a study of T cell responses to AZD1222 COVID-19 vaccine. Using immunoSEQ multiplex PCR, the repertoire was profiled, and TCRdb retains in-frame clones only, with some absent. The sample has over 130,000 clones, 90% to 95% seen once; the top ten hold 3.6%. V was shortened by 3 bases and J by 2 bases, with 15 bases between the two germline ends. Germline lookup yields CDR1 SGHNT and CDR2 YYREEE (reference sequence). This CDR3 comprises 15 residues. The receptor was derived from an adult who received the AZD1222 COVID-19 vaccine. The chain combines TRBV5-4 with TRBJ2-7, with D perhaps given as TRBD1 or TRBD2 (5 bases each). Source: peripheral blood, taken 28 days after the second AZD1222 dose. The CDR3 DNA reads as TGTGCCAGCAGCTCCCGGGACGGAGCTACCTACGAGCAGTACTTC. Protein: CASSSRDGATYEQYF. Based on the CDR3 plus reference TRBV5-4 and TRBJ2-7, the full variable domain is ETGVTQSPTHLIKTRGQQVTLRCSSQSGHNTVSWYQQALGQGPQFIFQYYREEENGRGNFPPRFSGLQFPNYSSELNVNALELDDSALYLCASSSRDGATYEQYFGPGTRLTVT.